These 26 T cell receptor beta chains were all obtained from the same sample, sequenced in a study of Ad26.COV2.S vaccination and SARS-CoV-2 variants. The table came from immunoSEQ multiplex PCR; TCRdb's copy has only in-frame clones and leaves some out. The table lists around 310,000 clones, 90% of them singletons. Treatment meaning: approximately 18 received Ad26.COV2.S at low or high dose, single or two shots; about five received placebo; per-sample allocation not given. The samples were gathered on day 63 after the first injection of vaccine or placebo. This material consisted of peripheral blood, taken in a trial of Ad26.COV2.S vaccine versus placebo. The receptors were sampled from a person aged 18-60 years who received the Ad26.COV2.S COVID-19 vaccine or a placebo.

This chain joins TRBV6-4 and TRBJ2-1; possible D gene TRBD2, 5 bases. CDR3 length: 17 amino acids. V dropped 0 bases and J dropped 0 bases, with 12 bases sitting between them. The germline CDR1 and CDR2 sequences are MRHNA and SNTAGT. The DNA of the CDR3 is TGTGCCAGCAGTGACTCGAGGGCTAGCCGCTCCTACAATGAGCAGTTCTTC. This encodes CASSDSRASRSYNEQFF.

The count of this clone is one. The chain uses TRBV7-9 and TRBJ1-3, with 7 bases identical to TRBD1. Germline CDR1 is SEHNR and CDR2 is FQNEAQ (reference sequence). After removal of 6 bases from V and 0 bases from J, the junction contained 11 bases not matched to a gene. The CDR3 has 17 residues. The CDR3 reads CASRFPDRRHSGNTIYF. Here the CDR3 DNA reads TGTGCCAGCAGGTTCCCGGACAGGCGCCACTCTGGAAACACCATATATTTT.

The genes are TRBV4-1 and TRBJ2-1; D is possibly TRBD1 (6 bases). The CDR3 loop spans 16 amino acids. Looked up from germline, CDR1 is MGHRA and CDR2 is YSYEKL. Trimming removed 1 base from V and 3 bases from J, with 13 bases in between. CDR3 loop: CASSQATGWGYNEQFF. The CDR3, as DNA: TGCGCCAGCAGCCAAGCAACAGGGTGGGGCTACAATGAGCAGTTCTTC.

V usage is TRBV20-1 and J usage is TRBJ2-7; TRBD2 matches at 9 bases. The V segment lost 3 bases and the J segment 0 bases; nucleotides outside the gene matches: 0. The CDR3 contains 13 residues. From germline, CDR1 is DFQATT and CDR2 SNEGSKA (reference sequence). CDR3 nucleotide sequence: TGCAGTGCTAGTAGCGGGAGCTCCTACGAGCAGTACGTC. Residues: CSASSGSSYEQYV.

The chain is built from TRBV14 and TRBJ1-1, with a weak D call TRBD1 (5 bases). The V end lost 3 bases, the J end lost 4 bases, and 18 bases lay between the germline ends. Germline CDR1 SGHDN, CDR2 FVKESK. The length of the CDR3 is 16 residues. The CDR3: CASSHSTGAGVTEAFF. The CDR3 DNA sequence: TGTGCCAGCAGCCATTCCACCGGGGCAGGCGTCACTGAAGCTTTCTTT.

The chain combines TRBV4-3 with TRBJ1-1; 7 nucleotides align to TRBD1. This CDR3 has 12 amino acids. Germline V gene sequence: CDR1 LGHNA, CDR2 YSLEER. J lost 8 bases, V lost 3 bases, and 3 bases had no gene match. The CDR3 region is CASSHLQGEAFF. The CDR3 coding sequence is TGCGCCAGCAGCCACCTACAGGGGGAAGCTTTCTTT.

The chain has TRBV6-5 and TRBJ2-5; 15 bases match TRBD2. The length of the CDR3 is 15 residues. Germline trimming cut 2 bases from V and 5 bases from J; bases unmatched to any gene: 0. Per the germline V gene, CDR1 is MNHEY and CDR2 is SVGAGI. The DNA for the CDR3 is TGTGCCAGCAGTTACGGACTAGCGGGAGGGGAGACCCAGTACTTC. It translates to CASSYGLAGGETQYF.

This clone was counted a single time. The chain has TRBV6-2 or TRBV6-3 and TRBJ1-2, with 7 bases identical to TRBD1. The junction had 9 bases not matched to a gene; V was cut back by 7 bases and J by 7 bases. The germline gives CDR1 MNHEY, CDR2 SVGEGT. The CDR3 extends over 13 amino acids. CDR3 in amino acids: CASNPTGLTGYTF. CDR3 DNA: TGTGCCAGCAACCCGACAGGGCTGACTGGCTACACCTTC.

Concerning this clone itself: One junction end disagrees with the germline gene, perhaps due to a read error. The chain joins TRBV6-1 to TRBJ2-2; D is unclear. The CDR3 covers 13 residues. Germline values: CDR1 MNHNS, CDR2 SASEGT. The CDR3 spells CASGDANTGELFF. Written as DNA, the CDR3 is TGTGCCAGCGGTGACGCGAACACCGGGGAGCTGTTTTTT.

This sequence joins TRBV6-1 and TRBJ1-2; possibly TRBD1 for D (6 bases). V was clipped by 3 bases and J by 8 bases, with 19 bases between them. Germline CDR1 MNHNS, CDR2 SASEGT. CDR3 size: 15 residues. The CDR3 bases are TGTGCCAGCAGTGATATATTTACAGGGCGGGAAGGCTACACCTTC. It specifies CASSDIFTGREGYTF.

The V gene is TRBV3-1 (or the pseudogene TRBV3-2), the J gene TRBJ1-1, with D possibly being TRBD1 (6 bases). Germline V gene data show CDR1 as LGHDT and CDR2 as YNNKEL (reference sequence). The CDR3 spans 16 residues. Trimming shortened V by 4 bases and J by 6 bases, and 21 bases separated the two germline ends. The CDR3 DNA sequence: TGTGCCAGCAGCCTGGGGGTACGGGACATATGGGCTGAAGCTTTCTTT. It encodes CASSLGVRDIWAEAFF.

This chain connects TRBV30 to TRBJ1-5, with D tentatively TRBD1 (5 bases). Trimming removed 2 bases from V and 7 bases from J, with 12 bases in between. Germline V lookup: CDR1 GTSNPN, CDR2 SVGIG (reference sequence). There are 13 residues in the CDR3. The CDR3 nucleotides read TGTGCCTGGAGTTTGGGGGAGCGCCAGCCCCAGCATTTT. Amino acid sequence: CAWSLGERQPQHF.

This chain joins TRBV5-6 and TRBJ2-7; maybe TRBD2 (5 bases). Germline values: CDR1 SGHDT, CDR2 YYEEEE. This CDR3 has 15 residues. Trimming left V 3 bases short and J 3 bases short, with 16 bases between. CDR3 region: CASSSDFLPVYEQYF. Written as DNA, the CDR3 is TGTGCCAGCAGCTCGGACTTTCTCCCCGTCTACGAGCAGTACTTC.

The chain is built from TRBV29-1 and TRBJ1-3; TRBD1 matches 10 bases. Germline assignment: CDR1 SQVTM and CDR2 ANQGSEA. After removal of 0 bases from V and 4 bases from J, the junction contained 9 bases not matched to a gene. CDR3 size: 17 residues. The chain's CDR3 is CSVEEPLGQGPGNTIYF. Here the CDR3 DNA reads TGCAGCGTTGAAGAACCTTTGGGACAGGGGCCCGGAAACACCATATATTTT.

This clone was counted only a few times. V is TRBV18 and J is TRBJ2-7; D is unclear. The CDR3 covers 13 residues. Per germline, CDR1 KGHSH and CDR2 LQKENI. Trimming removed 3 bases from V and 2 bases from J, with 8 bases in between. CDR3 residues: CASSPSQTYEQYV. The CDR3 nucleotides are TGTGCCAGCTCACCGTCCCAAACCTACGAGCAGTACGTC.

The V call is TRBV28, the J call TRBJ1-2; tentative D call: TRBD1 (6 bases). The length of the CDR3 is 15 residues. Per the germline V gene, CDR1 is MDHEN and CDR2 is SYDVKM. Trimming took off 5 bases at V and 7 bases at J, with 20 bases between the two ends. This CDR3 is CASSPLWGGAGGYTF. The CDR3, as DNA: TGTGCCAGCAGTCCCCTTTGGGGGGGCGCGGGTGGCTACACCTTC.

CDR3 bases: TGTGCCAGCAGCTTACGAGCTTATGAGCAGTTCTTC. Translated, it gives CASSLRAYEQFF. This chain uses TRBV7-8 with TRBJ2-1; no clear D. Germline V CDR1 and CDR2: SGHVS, FQNEAQ. There are 12 residues in the CDR3. V lost 2 bases to trimming and J lost 8 bases, with 7 bases between them.

The J gene is TRBJ2-3, the V gene TRBV12-3 or TRBV12-4; D possibly uses TRBD1 or TRBD2 (5 bases each). The CDR3 totals 12 residues. The V gene lost 6 bases and the J gene lost 2 bases, with 6 bases spanning the gap. CDR3 nucleotides: TGTGCCAGCAGGGGGGACACAGATACGCAGTATTTT. Its protein product is CASRGDTDTQYF.

The chain uses TRBV4-3 and TRBJ1-6, with D hard to call. Germline V lookup: CDR1 LGHNA, CDR2 YSLEER. V dropped 0 bases and J dropped 1 base, with 10 bases sitting between them. The CDR3 runs to 17 residues. CDR3 in DNA: TGCGCCAGCAGCCAAGATGTGGGTTTGTCCTATAATTCACCCCTCCACTTT. It yields the protein CASSQDVGLSYNSPLHF.

V usage is TRBV4-2 and J usage is TRBJ2-1; 9 bases agree with TRBD1. This CDR3 has 18 amino acids. Losses at the gene ends were 0 bases for V and 1 base for J; bases not matched to a gene: 7. Germline values: CDR1 LGHNA, CDR2 YNFKEQ. The CDR3 region has the DNA TGTGCCAGCAGCCAAGAGGGGACAGGGAGTTGGTCCTACAATGAGCAGTTCTTC. Its protein product is CASSQEGTGSWSYNEQFF.

This clone was counted once. The rearrangement joins TRBV2 to TRBJ2-3; 9 bases agree with TRBD1. The V segment lost 4 bases and the J segment 6 bases; nucleotides outside the gene matches: 5. This CDR3 region has 14 residues. CDR1 and CDR2 from the germline V gene are SNHLY and FYNNEI. The CDR3 bases are TGTGCCAGCAGTGGGACAGGGGCCGGGGATACGCAGTATTTT. Its translation: CASSGTGAGDTQYF.

The chain has TRBV5-4 and TRBJ2-1; a weak D match, TRBD1 (5 bases). V lost 0 bases, J lost 3 bases, and 10 bases lay in between. The CDR3 contains 15 residues. CDR1 SGHNT and CDR2 YYREEE come from the germline V gene (reference sequence). CDR3 nucleotide sequence: TGTGCCAGCAGCTTGGTAGGGGATTTCTACAATGAGCAGTTCTTC. This sequence encodes CASSLVGDFYNEQFF. The full variable domain, rest sourced from reference TRBV5-4 and TRBJ2-1, is ETGVTQSPTHLIKTRGQQVTLRCSSQSGHNTVSWYQQALGQGPQFIFQYYREEENGRGNFPPRFSGLQFPNYSSELNVNALELDDSALYLCASSLVGDFYNEQFFGPGTRLTVL.

The CDR3 reads CASSPGQGTYEQYF. CDR3 nucleotides: TGCGCCAGCAGTCCGGGACAGGGAACCTACGAGCAGTACTTC. The rearrangement links TRBV4-3 to TRBJ2-7; 9 nucleotides align to TRBD1. V trimming: 6 bases; J trimming: 2 bases; junction bases outside the gene matches: 5. The CDR3 sequence is 14 residues long. The germline V gene encodes CDR1 LGHNA and CDR2 YSLEER.

The chain recombines TRBV2 with TRBJ1-5; D unclear. V lost 3 bases, J lost 4 bases, and 4 bases lay in between. The CDR3 has 12 amino acids. Germline assignment: CDR1 SNHLY and CDR2 FYNNEI. Here the CDR3 reads CASSDVNQPQHF. For the CDR3, the DNA is TGTGCCAGCAGTGACGTGAATCAGCCCCAGCATTTT.

The V and J genes are TRBV5-4 and TRBJ2-1; D not certain. The CDR3 covers 15 residues. Germline-derived CDR1 and CDR2 are SGHNT and YYREEE (reference sequence). Trimming took 1 base from V and 3 from J, leaving 11 bases between them. CDR3 loop: CASSLSPDDYNEQFF. For the CDR3, the DNA is TGTGCCAGCAGCTTGAGCCCCGACGACTACAATGAGCAGTTCTTC.

The chain uses TRBV3-1 (or the pseudogene TRBV3-2) and TRBJ1-3; D ambiguous. Trimming removed 3 bases from V and 1 base from J, with 16 bases in between. The germline CDR1 and CDR2 sequences are LGHDT and YNNKEL (reference sequence). This CDR3 is built from 17 residues. This CDR3 reads CASSHARHLKSGNTIYF. CDR3 DNA sequence: TGTGCCAGCAGCCATGCTAGACACCTAAAGTCTGGAAACACCATATATTTT.